These 6 T cell receptor beta chains share one sample of origin, sequenced in a study of cytomegalovirus exposure and HLA in healthy donors. The PCR made use of 60 Vbeta and 13 Jbeta primers. The protocol was immunoSEQ multiplex PCR, while the TCRdb copy is restricted to in-frame clones and leaves out a portion. This sample has under 150,000 clones, with roughly 79% found just once. Sequenced input: PBMCs. The source is a boy younger than 10 in good health and CMV-seronegative.

The rearrangement joins TRBV18 to TRBJ1-1; D is ambiguous. There are 13 residues in the CDR3. Germline CDR1 and CDR2: KGHSH and LQKENI. Trimming stripped 3 bases from V and 7 bases from J, with 12 bases between. The CDR3 is CASSPPGSGEAFF. In nucleotides, the CDR3 is TGTGCCAGCTCACCCCCCGGGTCGGGTGAAGCTTTCTTT.

V gene TRBV6-5 combines with J gene TRBJ2-5, with 12 bases that match TRBD2. J was trimmed by 4 bases and V by 4 bases; bases with no gene match: 7. The CDR3 has 16 residues. Germline lookup yields CDR1 MNHEY and CDR2 SVGAGI. DNA for the CDR3: TGTGCCAGCAGTTCTCGACTAGCGGGGGAGTCAGAGACCCAGTACTTC. It translates to CASSSRLAGESETQYF.

The chain recombines TRBV29-1 with TRBJ1-2; 7 bases agree with TRBD1. This CDR3 spans 13 amino acids. J gave up 5 bases and V 1 base, and 4 bases lay outside the gene matches. CDR1 SQVTM and CDR2 ANQGSEA come from the germline V gene. The CDR3 bases are TGCAGCGTTGAAGTGGGGACAGCGTATGGCTACACCTTC. Encoded protein: CSVEVGTAYGYTF.

The rearrangement joins TRBV11-2 to TRBJ2-4; possible D gene TRBD2, 7 bases. Germline CDR1 SGHAT, CDR2 FQNNGV. The V and J ends lost 0 bases and 6 bases respectively, with 15 bases between them. The CDR3 has 16 amino acids. In nucleotides, the CDR3 is TGTGCCAGCAGCTTAGATAGGGGGGGAGACCTAAACATTCAGTACTTC. Its translation: CASSLDRGGDLNIQYF.

V is TRBV25-1 and J is TRBJ2-6; 8 nucleotides align to TRBD1. The germline V gene has CDR1 MGHDK and CDR2 SYGVNS. The J segment lost 1 base and the V segment lost 2 bases, leaving 7 bases of the junction unmatched. CDR3 length equals 18 residues. The CDR3 bases are TGTGCCAGCAGTGAAAGAGGACAGGGATGGTCTGGGGCCAACGTCCTGACTTTC. It specifies CASSERGQGWSGANVLTF.

In nucleotides, the CDR3 is TGTGCCAGCTTCCACAGGGGTAGTACTGAAGCTTTCTTT. Its protein is CASFHRGSTEAFF. The chain joins TRBV5-4 to TRBJ1-1, with 7 bases that match TRBD1. J was trimmed by 5 bases and V by 7 bases; bases with no gene match: 8. This CDR3 is 13 amino acids long. Germline-derived CDR1 and CDR2 are SGHNT and YYREEE (reference sequence).